The next 24 T cell receptor beta chains were all read from a single sample in a study of graft-versus-host responses after intestinal transplantation. The data were produced by immunoSEQ multiplex PCR, yet TCRdb's version contains in-frame clones alone and is incomplete. The sample holds roughly 56,000 clones, around 91% seen once. The sequencing used PBMCs, collected almost 120 days after intestinal transplantation. Receptor source: a human patient who received an intestinal transplant, so some T cells may come from the graft donor.

This chain uses TRBV28 with TRBJ2-2; 8 nucleotides line up with TRBD2. CDR1 is MDHEN and CDR2 is SYDVKM in the germline V gene. V gave up 3 bases and J gave up 0 bases; unmatched junction bases: 6. This CDR3 comprises 17 residues. The CDR3 sequence is CASSFSGANANTGELFF. The CDR3 DNA is TGTGCCAGCAGTTTTAGCGGGGCGAACGCGAACACCGGGGAGCTGTTTTTT. The variable domain in full, completed from reference TRBV28 and TRBJ2-2, reads DVKVTQSSRYLVKRTGEKVFLECVQDMDHENMFWYRQDPGLGLRLIYFSYDVKMKEKGDIPEGYSVSREKKERFSLILESASTNQTSMYLCASSFSGANANTGELFFGEGSRLTVL.

J is TRBJ2-5 and V is TRBV7-9; 10 positions agree with TRBD2. Trimming took 5 bases from V and 3 from J; bases not matched to a gene: 9. Germline CDR1 is SEHNR and CDR2 is FQNEAQ (reference sequence). This CDR3 spans 16 amino acids. Written as DNA, the CDR3 is TGTGCCAGCAGCCGATTAGCGGGGGGATTCAAAGAGACCCAGTACTTC. This gives the protein CASSRLAGGFKETQYF.

V usage is TRBV28 and J usage is TRBJ1-6, with no clear D. The V and J ends lost 5 bases and 2 bases respectively, with 10 bases between them. The CDR3 has 15 amino acids. Germline V gene sequence: CDR1 MDHEN, CDR2 SYDVKM. The CDR3 nucleotides read TGTGCCAGCAGTCCGTCCTCCCCCTATAATTCACCCCTCCACTTT. Encoded protein: CASSPSSPYNSPLHF. The full variable domain, rest sourced from reference TRBV28 and TRBJ1-6, is DVKVTQSSRYLVKRTGEKVFLECVQDMDHENMFWYRQDPGLGLRLIYFSYDVKMKEKGDIPEGYSVSREKKERFSLILESASTNQTSMYLCASSPSSPYNSPLHFGNGTRLTVT.

The CDR3 DNA sequence: TGTGCCAGCTCACCACGACTAGACGACGAGCAGTACTTC. It translates to CASSPRLDDEQYF. The chain uses TRBV18 and TRBJ2-7; possible D gene TRBD2, 6 bases. The CDR3 is 13 amino acids. Germline-derived CDR1 and CDR2 are KGHSH and LQKENI. Deletions cut 1 base from V and 5 bases from J, with 9 bases between.

CDR3 sequence (DNA): TGTGCCAGCAGGGGGGCCGCCGGGAACACCATATATTTT. This encodes CASRGAAGNTIYF. The chain carries TRBV6-5 and TRBJ1-3; D is perhaps TRBD1 (6 bases). The length of the CDR3 is 13 residues. CDR1 is MNHEY and CDR2 is SVGAGI in the germline V gene. The V gene lost 6 bases and the J gene lost 7 bases, with 13 bases spanning the gap.

The V call is TRBV7-9, the J call TRBJ2-5; D uncertain. There are 13 residues in the CDR3. Germline assignment: CDR1 SEHNR and CDR2 FQNEAQ (reference sequence). The V gene lost 6 bases and the J gene lost 3 bases, with 11 bases spanning the gap. The CDR3 sequence is CASRTPGEETQYF. In DNA form, the CDR3 reads TGTGCCAGCAGAACCCCTGGGGAAGAGACCCAGTACTTC.

V is TRBV5-1 and J is TRBJ2-5; 9 bases fit TRBD2. The J call could be wrong; TRBJ2-7 is a better fit for the DNA end. Germline CDR1 reads SGHRS; CDR2 reads YFSETQ. The CDR3 is 15 amino acids. CDR3 residues: CASSLVVAGANEQYF. The CDR3 coding sequence is TGCGCCAGCAGCTTGGTGGTAGCGGGAGCCAACGAGCAGTACTTC.

The chain carries TRBV7-9 and TRBJ2-6, with D uncertain. The CDR3 runs to 15 residues. V lost 3 bases and J 0 bases, leaving 6 bases between the germline ends. Germline CDR1 reads SEHNR; CDR2 reads FQNEAQ (reference sequence). DNA of the CDR3: TGTGCCAGCAGCTTGATCACCTCTGGGGCCAACGTCCTGACTTTC. Its translation: CASSLITSGANVLTF.

J is TRBJ2-2 and V is TRBV18; D could derive from TRBD1 or TRBD2 (6 bases each). Germline V gene lookup returns CDR1 KGHSH and CDR2 LQKENI. The CDR3 contains 14 residues. V lost 2 bases to trimming and J lost 3 bases, with 7 bases between them. This CDR3 reads CASSPGGHTGELFF. The CDR3 DNA sequence: TGTGCCAGCTCACCAGGGGGGCACACCGGGGAGCTGTTTTTT.

The rearrangement uses TRBV4-2 and TRBJ2-2; D is undetermined. The germline V gene has CDR1 LGHNA and CDR2 YNFKEQ. V was clipped by 5 bases and J by 4 bases, with 14 bases between them. This CDR3 is 15 amino acids long. This CDR3 reads CASSTGFASTGELFF. The CDR3 nucleotides are TGTGCCAGCAGCACTGGGTTTGCCAGCACCGGGGAGCTGTTTTTT.

The chain carries TRBV9 and TRBJ2-3, with D possibly matching TRBD2 (5 bases). Germline CDR1 reads SGDLS; CDR2 reads YYNGEE. There are 15 residues in the CDR3. Trimming shortened V by 0 bases and J by 0 bases, and 8 bases separated the two germline ends. CDR3 protein: CASSVGSVSTDTQYF. The DNA of the CDR3 is TGTGCCAGCAGCGTAGGTAGCGTTAGCACAGATACGCAGTATTTT.

This clone was seen only once. The chain's CDR3 is CASTSGVSYGYTF. Here the CDR3 DNA reads TGTGCCAGCACCAGTGGGGTGAGCTATGGCTACACCTTC. This chain connects TRBV5-6 to TRBJ1-2; no firm D call. This CDR3 contains 13 residues. Trimming took off 6 bases at V and 4 bases at J, with 13 bases between the two ends. Germline values: CDR1 SGHDT, CDR2 YYEEEE.

The chain uses TRBV2 and TRBJ2-1; TRBD2 matches 9 bases. The trim removed 4 bases at V and 9 bases at J, leaving 4 bases unmatched. Germline CDR1 SNHLY, CDR2 FYNNEI. This CDR3 is built from 13 residues. The CDR3 sequence: CASSADSGSEQFF. In DNA, the CDR3 is TGTGCCAGCAGTGCGGATAGCGGGAGTGAGCAGTTCTTC.

J is TRBJ1-5 and V is TRBV19; D is unclear. The CDR3 is 16 amino acids. Germline CDR1 and CDR2: LNHDA and SQIVND (reference sequence). Trimming took 0 bases from V and 2 from J, leaving 11 bases between them. Here the CDR3 DNA reads TGTGCCAGTAGTATAGACCCCTTCTCGGGCAATCAGCCCCAGCATTTT. It encodes CASSIDPFSGNQPQHF.

This rearrangement joins TRBV18 to TRBJ2-1; D unclear. This CDR3 contains 13 residues. Trimming removed 6 bases from V and 8 bases from J, with 14 bases in between. From germline, CDR1 is KGHSH and CDR2 LQKENI. The CDR3 sequence is CASSSREADEQFF. The CDR3 coding sequence is TGTGCCAGCTCCTCAAGAGAGGCGGATGAGCAGTTCTTC.

The J gene is TRBJ1-5, the V gene TRBV7-2, with TRBD1 identical over 7 bases. Losses at the gene ends were 2 bases for V and 4 bases for J; bases not matched to a gene: 5. This CDR3 has 15 residues. Germline V gene lookup returns CDR1 SGHTA and CDR2 FQGNSA. CDR3 bases: TGTGCCAGCAGCTTACGGGCAGGGGGGAATCAGCCCCAGCATTTT. It translates to CASSLRAGGNQPQHF.

CDR3 sequence (DNA): TGTGCCACCGACTACGAGCAGTACTTC. Its protein product is CATDYEQYF. The rearrangement links TRBV19 to TRBJ2-7; no clear D. Deletions cut 10 bases from V and 3 bases from J, with 4 bases between. There are 9 residues in the CDR3. From germline, CDR1 is LNHDA and CDR2 SQIVND (reference sequence).

The genes are TRBV21-1 and TRBJ2-7; TRBD1 reflects the table's D call only, with no check against the DNA. TRBV21-1 is a pseudogene locus. The CDR3 sequence is 16 residues long. CDR3 sequence: CASSKGGTGSSYEQYF. The CDR3 nucleotides read TGTGCCAGCAGCAAAGGGGGGACAGGGAGCTCCTACGAGCAGTACTTC.

The chain carries TRBV25-1 and TRBJ2-2; maybe TRBD2 (6 bases). Trimming left V 7 bases short and J 7 bases short, with 16 bases between. The germline V gene encodes CDR1 MGHDK and CDR2 SYGVNS. The CDR3 is 14 residues long. CDR3 residues: CASTVGTWGGELFF. CDR3 nucleotides: TGTGCCAGCACCGTGGGGACTTGGGGCGGGGAGCTGTTTTTT.

The V and J genes are TRBV5-1 and TRBJ2-5; D may be TRBD1 or TRBD2 (5 bases each). The CDR3 is 15 amino acids. Deletions cut 4 bases from V and 9 bases from J, with 22 bases between. Germline V gives CDR1 SGHRS, CDR2 YFSETQ. The CDR3 region is CASSQGTGRVGSQYF. The CDR3 DNA sequence: TGCGCCAGCAGCCAAGGGACGGGACGCGTGGGGTCCCAGTACTTC.

A note on this clone: At one of its ends the junction is not consistent with the germline gene, which may arise from a read error. The chain combines TRBV7-7 with TRBJ2-3; D possibly uses TRBD1 or TRBD2 (5 bases each). This CDR3 is built from 17 residues. Germline CDR1 and CDR2: SSHAT and FNYEAQ (reference sequence). The CDR3 coding sequence is TGTGCTAGCAGCCCCTCGGGGCGACTATCATACACAGATACGCAGTATTTT. It encodes CASSPSGRLSYTDTQYF. The full variable domain, its missing parts supplied by reference TRBV7-7 and TRBJ2-3, is GAGVSQSPRYKVTKRGQDVTLRCDPISSHATLYWYQQALGQGPEFLTYFNYEAQPDKSGLPSDRFSAERPEGSISTLTIQRTEQRDSAMYRCASSPSGRLSYTDTQYFGPGTRLTVL.

This chain links TRBV7-9 with TRBJ2-7, with a possible D match to TRBD2 (5 bases). Between the trimmed V and J ends, which lost 3 bases and 0 bases, there was a span of 9 bases. In germline, CDR1 is SEHNR, CDR2 FQNEAQ (reference sequence). The CDR3 has 14 amino acids. The CDR3: CASSLTGFSYEQYF. CDR3 coding DNA: TGTGCCAGCAGCTTGACGGGGTTCTCCTACGAGCAGTACTTC.

The V gene is TRBV19, the J gene TRBJ1-5; the match to TRBD1 covers 8 bases. The CDR3 is 15 amino acids. Losses at the gene ends were 5 bases for V and 5 bases for J; bases not matched to a gene: 8. Germline V gives CDR1 LNHDA, CDR2 SQIVND (reference sequence). DNA for the CDR3: TGTGCCAGTAGTCTCGGGACAGGTTTTCATCAGCCCCAGCATTTT. Protein: CASSLGTGFHQPQHF.

This clone was detected once. V gene TRBV19 combines with J gene TRBJ2-1, with TRBD2 matching over 8 bases. The trim removed 7 bases at V and 2 bases at J, leaving 7 bases unmatched. The CDR3 spans 15 residues. Germline values: CDR1 LNHDA, CDR2 SQIVND (reference sequence). The CDR3 sequence is CASNPSGPPYNEQFF. The CDR3 nucleotides read TGTGCCAGTAACCCTAGCGGGCCTCCCTACAATGAGCAGTTCTTC.